The next 18 T cell receptor beta chains were all read from a single sample in a study of blood T cells in healthy people across ages. The use of a sample-barcoded 5' primer and a J-beta primer mix characterized a second PCR of 7 to 11 cycles. TCRdb reanalysed the 5' RACE reads using MiXCR and keeps one entry per CDR3 protein. Counted here are about 670,000 distinct CDR3 sequences, roughly 41% occurring once; the ten biggest clones make up around 32%. The sequencing sample was made of blood. These TCRs come from a man of 80 years or more in good health.

The DNA of the CDR3 is TGTGCCAGCAGTCCATCCCAGGTAGGGTTTGGAGCTTTCTTT. Its protein product is CASSPSQVGFGAFF. The V gene is TRBV6-2 or TRBV6-3, the J gene TRBJ1-1; D not resolved. Germline V gene sequence: CDR1 MNHEY, CDR2 SVGEGT. This CDR3 has 14 residues. V was shortened by 5 bases and J by 10 bases, with 20 bases between the two germline ends.

The chain has TRBV7-3 and TRBJ2-7, with 9 bases fitting TRBD2. V trimming: 0 bases; J trimming: 7 bases; junction bases outside the gene matches: 7. The V gene's germline CDR1 is SGHTA and CDR2 FQGTGA. The CDR3 runs 15 residues. The CDR3 protein is CASSLTPREGLEQYF. DNA for the CDR3: TGTGCCAGCAGCTTAACGCCGCGGGAGGGGCTAGAGCAGTACTTC. The full variable domain, completed using reference TRBV7-3 and TRBJ2-7, is GAGVSQTPSNKVTEKGKYVELRCDPISGHTALYWYRQSLGQGPEFLIYFQGTGAADDSGLPNDRFFAVRPEGSVSTLKIQRTERGDSAVYLCASSLTPREGLEQYFGPGTRLTVT.

This clonotype appeared many times. The rearrangement uses TRBV20-1 and TRBJ2-5; maybe TRBD1 (5 bases). Germline lookup yields CDR1 DFQATT and CDR2 SNEGSKA (reference sequence). V was clipped by 6 bases and J by 7 bases, with 18 bases between them. The CDR3 totals 13 residues. The CDR3 DNA sequence: TGCAGTGCGCCCTTTCCAGGGATGGGGACCCAGTACTTC. Its translation: CSAPFPGMGTQYF.

On this clonotype: A read error may account for a junction end that differs from germline. The rearrangement joins TRBV20-1 to TRBJ2-3; D is unclear. CDR1 DFQATT and CDR2 SNEGSKA come from the germline V gene (reference sequence). This CDR3 region has 11 residues. CDR3 sequence reads: CSASSKDTQYF. In DNA, the CDR3 is TGCAGTGCTAGTAGCAAAGATACGCAGTATTTT.

This clonotype was recorded at least ten times. V usage is TRBV10-1 and J usage is TRBJ2-5; TRBD2 might be the D (6 bases). CDR1 is WNHNN, CDR2 SYGVQD, per germline (reference sequence). The CDR3 is 14 residues long. The V and J ends lost 3 bases and 2 bases respectively, with 10 bases between them. The CDR3 bases are TGCGCCAGCAGTGAACGGCGGGGACAAGAGACCCAGTACTTC. Translated: CASSERRGQETQYF.

The table lists this clonotype with a few counts. The J gene is TRBJ2-7, the V gene TRBV20-1, with D tentatively TRBD1 or TRBD2 (5 bases each). The CDR3 runs 13 residues. Germline V lookup: CDR1 DFQATT, CDR2 SNEGSKA (reference sequence). The V end lost 8 bases, the J end lost 1 base, and 15 bases lay between the germline ends. CDR3 amino acids: CSPRDVGSYEQYF. The DNA for the CDR3 is TGCAGTCCCCGGGACGTGGGATCCTACGAGCAGTACTTC.

This chain joins TRBV9 and TRBJ2-3, with D perhaps assigned TRBD1 or TRBD2 (5 bases each). The CDR3 covers 16 residues. Germline-derived CDR1 and CDR2 are SGDLS and YYNGEE. V lost 0 bases and J lost 0, with 11 bases in between. Here the CDR3 reads CASSVAGAPSTDTQYF. CDR3 nucleotide sequence: TGTGCCAGCAGCGTAGCCGGGGCCCCTAGCACAGATACGCAGTATTTT.

CDR3: CASSYSGAKKTQYF. CDR3 DNA: TGTGCCAGCAGCTACTCGGGGGCCAAAAAGACCCAGTACTTC. This rearrangement joins TRBV9 to TRBJ2-7; the D call may be TRBD1 or TRBD2 (6 bases each). TRBJ2-5 matches the DNA end more closely, so the J call is doubtful. The CDR3 has 14 residues. Germline V lookup: CDR1 SGDLS, CDR2 YYNGEE.

This clonotype was seen a few times. V is TRBV7-2 and J is TRBJ2-7; D perhaps matches TRBD2 (5 bases). In germline, CDR1 is SGHTA, CDR2 FQGNSA. The V end lost 1 base, the J end lost 2 bases, and 12 bases lay between the germline ends. CDR3 length: 15 residues. CDR3: CASSLGVRRAYEQYF. CDR3 nucleotides: TGTGCCAGCAGCTTAGGGGTGAGGCGGGCCTACGAGCAGTACTTC.

This clonotype was observed at least ten times. V is TRBV4-1 and J is TRBJ2-7; no clear D gene. This CDR3 region has 14 residues. The V gene's germline CDR1 is MGHRA and CDR2 YSYEKL. The V end lost 1 base, the J end lost 2 bases, and 9 bases lay between the germline ends. DNA for the CDR3: TGCGCCAGCAGCCAAGTCGGCGAGGCCTACGAGCAGTACTTC. Residues: CASSQVGEAYEQYF.

This clonotype has just a few counts. The chain recombines TRBV28 with TRBJ2-1; 12 nucleotides agree with TRBD1. Germline V gene data show CDR1 as MDHEN and CDR2 as SYDVKM. V shed 5 bases, J shed 7 bases, and the junction held 3 bases outside the gene matches. CDR3 length equals 14 residues. As DNA, the CDR3 is TGTGCCAGCAGTGGGACAGGGGGCAGGAATGAGCAGTTCTTC. It encodes CASSGTGGRNEQFF. Looking up the rest from reference TRBV28 and TRBJ2-1 gives the full variable domain: DVKVTQSSRYLVKRTGEKVFLECVQDMDHENMFWYRQDPGLGLRLIYFSYDVKMKEKGDIPEGYSVSREKKERFSLILESASTNQTSMYLCASSGTGGRNEQFFGPGTRLTVL.

V usage is TRBV11-3 and J usage is TRBJ2-5; TRBD2 agrees at 8 bases. Germline CDR1 is SGHNT and CDR2 is YENEEA. The CDR3 loop spans 15 amino acids. V lost 1 base to trimming and J lost 11 bases; unmatched junction nucleotides: 12. CDR3 residues: CASSLVGSGVNEQYF. In DNA, the CDR3 is TGTGCCAGCAGCTTAGTGGGTAGCGGGGTCAATGAGCAGTACTTC.

J is TRBJ2-4 and V is TRBV20-1; D gene ambiguous. The CDR3 has 10 residues. V lost 3 bases to trimming and J lost 14 bases, with 11 bases between them. Germline CDR1 is DFQATT and CDR2 is SNEGSKA (reference sequence). The CDR3 DNA follows: TGCAGTGCTAGTGGTCGAGATGAGTACTTC. It specifies CSASGRDEYF.

The gene calls are TRBV30 and TRBJ1-1; D possibly corresponds to TRBD1 (5 bases). V gave up 0 bases and J gave up 1 base, with 12 bases separating them. The germline CDR1 and CDR2 sequences are GTSNPN and SVGIG (reference sequence). The CDR3 has 15 residues. CDR3 nucleotide sequence: TGTGCCTGGAGTGTACGACATGGGGGGAACACTGAAGCTTTCTTT. Residues: CAWSVRHGGNTEAFF.

The chain links TRBV6-5 to TRBJ2-7, with TRBD2 matching 10 bases. The CDR3 spans 13 residues. Germline loops: CDR1 MNHEY, CDR2 SVGAGI. V lost 7 bases to trimming and J lost 5 bases; unmatched junction nucleotides: 5. The CDR3 nucleotides read TGTGCCAGCAAGCGGGGGGGCTACGACGAGCAGTACTTC. Translating gives CASKRGGYDEQYF.

The CDR3 coding sequence is TGTGCCAGCAAGATGGCGGGAGTCTACGAGCAGTACTTC. Residues: CASKMAGVYEQYF. This chain uses TRBV2 with TRBJ2-7, with 7 positions matching TRBD2. V shed 7 bases and J 3 bases; nucleotides not matched to a gene: 6. The CDR3 covers 13 residues. Germline assignment: CDR1 SNHLY and CDR2 FYNNEI.

V gene TRBV5-1 combines with J gene TRBJ2-1, with D perhaps given as TRBD1 or TRBD2 (6 bases each). The CDR3 is made up of 13 amino acids. Trimming removed 4 bases from V and 13 bases from J, with 18 bases in between. The V gene's germline CDR1 is SGHRS and CDR2 YFSETQ. The CDR3 nucleotides are TGCGCCAGCAGCCTACGACCCTCCGGGGGCCAGTTCTTC. This codes for CASSLRPSGGQFF.

The rearrangement links TRBV29-1 to TRBJ2-1; D remains unclear. Germline V lookup: CDR1 SQVTM, CDR2 ANQGSEA. The CDR3 is 13 amino acids. Trimming took off 2 bases at V and 4 bases at J, with 9 bases between the two ends. The CDR3 here is CSVEHIVYNEQFF. CDR3 sequence (DNA): TGCAGCGTTGAACATATAGTTTACAATGAGCAGTTCTTC.